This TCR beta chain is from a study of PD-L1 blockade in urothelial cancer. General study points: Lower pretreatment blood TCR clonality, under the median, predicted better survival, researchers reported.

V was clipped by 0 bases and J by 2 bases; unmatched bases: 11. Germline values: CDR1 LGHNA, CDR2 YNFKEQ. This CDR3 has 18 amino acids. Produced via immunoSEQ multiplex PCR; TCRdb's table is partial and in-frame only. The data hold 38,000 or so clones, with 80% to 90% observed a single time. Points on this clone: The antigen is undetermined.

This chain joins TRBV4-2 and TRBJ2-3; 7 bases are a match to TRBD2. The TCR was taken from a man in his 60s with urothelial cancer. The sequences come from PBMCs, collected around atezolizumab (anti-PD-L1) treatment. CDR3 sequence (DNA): TGTGCCAGCAGCCAAGAAAAGATTGGGCTAGCGGTCACAGATACGCAGTATTTT. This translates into CASSQEKIGLAVTDTQYF.